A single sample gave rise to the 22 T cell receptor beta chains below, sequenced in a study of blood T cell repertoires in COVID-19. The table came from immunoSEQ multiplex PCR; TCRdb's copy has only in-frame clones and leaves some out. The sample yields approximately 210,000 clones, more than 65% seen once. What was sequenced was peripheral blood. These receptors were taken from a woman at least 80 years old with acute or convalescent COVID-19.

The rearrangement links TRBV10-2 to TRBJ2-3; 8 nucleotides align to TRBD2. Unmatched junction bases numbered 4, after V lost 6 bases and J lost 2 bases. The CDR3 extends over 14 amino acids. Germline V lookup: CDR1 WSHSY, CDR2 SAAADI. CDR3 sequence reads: CASSPGLDTDTQYF. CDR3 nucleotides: TGCGCCAGCAGCCCGGGACTAGACACAGATACGCAGTATTTT.

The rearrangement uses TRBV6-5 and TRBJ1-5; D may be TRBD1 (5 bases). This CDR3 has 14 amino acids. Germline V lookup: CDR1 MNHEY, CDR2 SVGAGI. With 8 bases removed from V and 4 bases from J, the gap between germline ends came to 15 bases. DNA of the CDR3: TGTGCCAGCCAAAAAGGACACCCAAATCAGCCCCAGCATTTT. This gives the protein CASQKGHPNQPQHF.

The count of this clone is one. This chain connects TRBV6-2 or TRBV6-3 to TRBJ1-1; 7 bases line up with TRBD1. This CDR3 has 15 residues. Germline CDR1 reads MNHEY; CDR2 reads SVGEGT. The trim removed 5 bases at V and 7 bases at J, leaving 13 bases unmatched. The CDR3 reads CASSRQGRGSDEAFF. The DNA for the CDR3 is TGTGCCAGCAGTCGACAGGGCCGGGGGTCTGATGAAGCTTTCTTT.

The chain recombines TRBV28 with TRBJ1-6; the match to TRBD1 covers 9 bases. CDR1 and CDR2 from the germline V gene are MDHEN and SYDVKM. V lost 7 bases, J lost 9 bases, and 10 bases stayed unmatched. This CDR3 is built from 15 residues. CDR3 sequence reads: CASIPTGTGTSPLHF. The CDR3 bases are TGTGCCAGCATCCCTACGGGGACAGGGACTTCACCCCTCCACTTT. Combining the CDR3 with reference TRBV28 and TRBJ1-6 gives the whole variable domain DVKVTQSSRYLVKRTGEKVFLECVQDMDHENMFWYRQDPGLGLRLIYFSYDVKMKEKGDIPEGYSVSREKKERFSLILESASTNQTSMYLCASIPTGTGTSPLHFGNGTRLTVT.

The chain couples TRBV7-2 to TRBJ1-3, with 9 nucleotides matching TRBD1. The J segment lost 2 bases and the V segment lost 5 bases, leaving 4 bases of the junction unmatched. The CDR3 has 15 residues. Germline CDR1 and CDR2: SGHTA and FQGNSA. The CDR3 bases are TGTGCCAGCAGCCTTAACAGGGGGCCTGGAAACACCATATATTTT. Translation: CASSLNRGPGNTIYF.

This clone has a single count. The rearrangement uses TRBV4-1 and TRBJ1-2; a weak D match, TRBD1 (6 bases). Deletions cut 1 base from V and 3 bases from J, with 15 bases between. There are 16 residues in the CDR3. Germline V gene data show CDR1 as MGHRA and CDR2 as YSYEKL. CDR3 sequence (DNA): TGCGCCAGCAGCCAAGGGCAGGGGATCAGGGACTATGGCTACACCTTC. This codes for CASSQGQGIRDYGYTF.

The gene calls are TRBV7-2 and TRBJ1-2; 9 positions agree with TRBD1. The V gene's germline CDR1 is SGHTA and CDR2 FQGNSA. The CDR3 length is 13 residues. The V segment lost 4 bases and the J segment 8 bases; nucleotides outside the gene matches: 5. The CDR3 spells CASSWGTGYGYTF. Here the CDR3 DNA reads TGTGCCAGCAGCTGGGGGACAGGGTACGGCTACACCTTC.

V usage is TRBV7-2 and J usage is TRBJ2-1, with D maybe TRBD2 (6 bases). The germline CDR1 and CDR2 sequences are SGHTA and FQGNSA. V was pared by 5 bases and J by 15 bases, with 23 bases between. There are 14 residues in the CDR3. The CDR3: CASSPRTNGEVPFF. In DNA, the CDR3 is TGTGCCAGCAGCCCCAGGACTAATGGGGAGGTCCCGTTCTTC.

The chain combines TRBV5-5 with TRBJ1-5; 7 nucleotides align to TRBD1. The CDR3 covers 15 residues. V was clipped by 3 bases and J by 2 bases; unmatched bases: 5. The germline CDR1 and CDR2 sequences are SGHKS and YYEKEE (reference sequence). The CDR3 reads CASSSQGFGNQPQHF. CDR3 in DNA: TGTGCCAGCAGCTCACAGGGGTTTGGCAATCAGCCCCAGCATTTT.

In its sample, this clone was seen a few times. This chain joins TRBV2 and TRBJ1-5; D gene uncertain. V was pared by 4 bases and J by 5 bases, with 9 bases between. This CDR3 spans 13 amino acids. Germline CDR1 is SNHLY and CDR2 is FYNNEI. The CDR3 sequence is CASSVSGDQPQHF. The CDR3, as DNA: TGTGCCAGCAGTGTCAGCGGGGATCAGCCCCAGCATTTT.

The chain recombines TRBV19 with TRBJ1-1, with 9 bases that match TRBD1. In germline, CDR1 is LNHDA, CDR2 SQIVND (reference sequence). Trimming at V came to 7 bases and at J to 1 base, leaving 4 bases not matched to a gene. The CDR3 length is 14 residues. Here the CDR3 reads CASTRGQGNTEAFF. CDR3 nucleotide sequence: TGTGCCAGTACCCGGGGACAGGGGAACACTGAAGCTTTCTTT.

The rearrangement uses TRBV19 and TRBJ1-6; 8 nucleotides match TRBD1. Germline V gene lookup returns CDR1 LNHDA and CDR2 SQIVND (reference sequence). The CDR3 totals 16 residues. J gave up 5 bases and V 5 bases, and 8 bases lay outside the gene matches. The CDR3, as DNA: TGTGCCAGTAGTGTCACACCGGGACAGGATAATTCACCCCTCCACTTT. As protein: CASSVTPGQDNSPLHF. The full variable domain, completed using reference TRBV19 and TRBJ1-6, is DGGITQSPKYLFRKEGQNVTLSCEQNLNHDAMYWYRQDPGQGLRLIYYSQIVNDFQKGDIAEGYSVSREKKESFPLTVTSAQKNPTAFYLCASSVTPGQDNSPLHFGNGTRLTVT.

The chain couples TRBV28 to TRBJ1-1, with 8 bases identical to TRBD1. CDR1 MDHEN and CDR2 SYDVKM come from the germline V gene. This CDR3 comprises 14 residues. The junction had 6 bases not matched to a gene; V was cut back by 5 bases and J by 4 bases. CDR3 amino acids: CASSQTGGITEAFF. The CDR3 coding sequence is TGTGCCAGCAGTCAAACAGGGGGGATCACTGAAGCTTTCTTT.

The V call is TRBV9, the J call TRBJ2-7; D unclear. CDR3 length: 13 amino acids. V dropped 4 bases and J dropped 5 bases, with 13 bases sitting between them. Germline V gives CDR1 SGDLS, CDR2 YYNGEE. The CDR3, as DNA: TGTGCCAGCAGCCCGGGTCAGCCCGACGAGCAGTACTTC. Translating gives CASSPGQPDEQYF.

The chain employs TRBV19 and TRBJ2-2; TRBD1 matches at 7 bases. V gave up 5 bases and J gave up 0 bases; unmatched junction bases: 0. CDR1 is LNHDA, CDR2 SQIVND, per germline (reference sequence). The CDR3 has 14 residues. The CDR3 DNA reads TGTGCCAGTAGTCAGGGGGCGAACACCGGGGAGCTGTTTTTT. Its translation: CASSQGANTGELFF.

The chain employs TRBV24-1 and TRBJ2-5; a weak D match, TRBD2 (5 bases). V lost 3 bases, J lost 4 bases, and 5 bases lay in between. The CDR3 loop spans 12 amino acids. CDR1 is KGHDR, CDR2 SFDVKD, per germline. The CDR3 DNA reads TGTGCCACCAGTGATCGGGGAGAGACCCAGTACTTC. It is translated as CATSDRGETQYF.

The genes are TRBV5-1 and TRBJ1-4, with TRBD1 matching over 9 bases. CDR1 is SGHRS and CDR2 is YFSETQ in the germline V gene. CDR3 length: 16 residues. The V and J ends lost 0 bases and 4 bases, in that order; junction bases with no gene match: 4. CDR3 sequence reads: CASSLAPGQGNEKLFF. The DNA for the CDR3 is TGCGCCAGCAGCTTGGCCCCGGGACAGGGTAATGAAAAACTGTTTTTT. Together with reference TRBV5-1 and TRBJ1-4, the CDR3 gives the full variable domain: KAGVTQTPRYLIKTRGQQVTLSCSPISGHRSVSWYQQTPGQGLQFLFEYFSETQRNKGNFPGRFSGRQFSNSRSEMNVSTLELGDSALYLCASSLAPGQGNEKLFFGSGTQLSVL.

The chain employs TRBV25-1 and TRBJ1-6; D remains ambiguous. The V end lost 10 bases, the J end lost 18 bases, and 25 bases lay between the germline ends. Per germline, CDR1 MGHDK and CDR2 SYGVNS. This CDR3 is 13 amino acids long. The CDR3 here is CATTTLDPRGPHF. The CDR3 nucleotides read TGTGCCACCACAACCTTAGACCCACGAGGGCCCCACTTT.

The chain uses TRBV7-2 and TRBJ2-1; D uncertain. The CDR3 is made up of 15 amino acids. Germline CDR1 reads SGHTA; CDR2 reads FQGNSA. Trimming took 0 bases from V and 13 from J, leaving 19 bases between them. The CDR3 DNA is TGTGCCAGCAGCTTAGCAACTATGATAATGGGTGGCCAGTTCTTC. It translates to CASSLATMIMGGQFF.

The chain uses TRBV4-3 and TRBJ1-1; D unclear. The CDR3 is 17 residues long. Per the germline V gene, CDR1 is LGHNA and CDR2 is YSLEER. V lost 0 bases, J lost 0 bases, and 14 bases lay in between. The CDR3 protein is CASSQDWREVMNTEAFF. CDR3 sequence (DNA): TGCGCCAGCAGCCAAGATTGGAGAGAAGTTATGAACACTGAAGCTTTCTTT.

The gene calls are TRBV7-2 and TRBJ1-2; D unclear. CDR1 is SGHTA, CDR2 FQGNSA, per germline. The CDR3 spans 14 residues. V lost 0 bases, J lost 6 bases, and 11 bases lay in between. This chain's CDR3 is CASSLAEAVDGYTF. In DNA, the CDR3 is TGTGCCAGCAGCTTAGCGGAGGCGGTGGATGGCTACACCTTC. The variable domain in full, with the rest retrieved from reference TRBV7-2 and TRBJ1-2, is GAGVSQSPSNKVTEKGKDVELRCDPISGHTALYWYRQSLGQGLEFLIYFQGNSAPDKSGLPSDRFSAERTGGSVSTLTIQRTQQEDSAVYLCASSLAEAVDGYTFGSGTRLTVV.

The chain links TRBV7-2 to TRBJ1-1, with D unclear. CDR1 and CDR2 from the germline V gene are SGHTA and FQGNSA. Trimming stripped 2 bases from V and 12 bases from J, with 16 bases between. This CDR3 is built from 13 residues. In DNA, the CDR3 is TGTGCCAGCAGCTTACTGGGAGGGAGGGAGACTTTCTTT. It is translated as CASSLLGGRETFF.